This entry concerns a single T cell receptor beta chain. Its antigen remains unknown. These data originate in a study of T cell responses to AZD1222 COVID-19 vaccine. Study-level results: Two doses of AZD1222 preceded a rise in Spike-specific TCR breadth and depth.

The germline V gene has CDR1 LNHDA and CDR2 SQIVND (reference sequence). The CDR3 length is 16 residues. V was pared by 5 bases and J by 1 base, with 16 bases between. The method was immunoSEQ multiplex PCR; TCRdb's version includes in-frame clones alone and lacks a portion of them. The sample shows roughly 110,000 clones, 80% to 90% of them seen only once. The clonotype originates from an adult in good health. The rearrangement links TRBV19 to TRBJ2-3, with D perhaps TRBD2 (7 bases). The starting material was peripheral blood, obtained on day 0 of AZD1222 vaccination. This CDR3 reads CASSSRGARGTDTQYF. CDR3 in DNA: TGTGCCAGTAGTTCCCGGGGGGCGCGGGGCACAGATACGCAGTATTTT.